The rows below give T cell receptor beta chains drawn from one sample of a study of shared clonotypes between healthy human individuals. Clones were read by immunoSEQ multiplex PCR, and TCRdb kept only the in-frame ones, dropping some. The sample consists of 2 million or so clones, 95% of them appearing once. The sample comprised naive CD4+ T cells sorted from blood. The receptors here all came from a man between 18 and 29 years old in good health. Each CDR3 is given with its conserved first and last residue. The order of the fields is V gene, D gene, clone size, J gene, CDR3 protein, CDR3 DNA. D genes are given only for firm matches. For some rows the clone size is stated as once, few or many, or as a class when expanded; others skip it.

V gene: TRBV2; D gene: NA; clone size: NA; J gene: TRBJ2-5; CDR3 protein: CASSDWGKETQYF; CDR3 DNA: TGTGCCAGCAGTGACTGGGGAAAGGAGACCCAGTACTTC
V gene: TRBV5-1; D gene: TRBD1; clone size: NA; J gene: TRBJ1-1; CDR3 protein: CASSLALPTGTGRTEAFF; CDR3 DNA: TGCGCCAGCAGCTTGGCCCTTCCTACCGGGACAGGGCGAACTGAAGCTTTCTTT
V gene: TRBV25-1; D gene: NA; clone size: NA; J gene: TRBJ1-6; CDR3 protein: CASGGDWARDSPLHF; CDR3 DNA: TGTGCCAGCGGGGGGGACTGGGCACGGGATTCACCCCTCCACTTT
V gene: TRBV19; D gene: TRBD1; clone size: NA; J gene: TRBJ2-1; CDR3 protein: CASRKRLQDRLGNEQFF; CDR3 DNA: TGTGCCAGTAGGAAAAGACTCCAGGACAGGTTGGGCAATGAGCAGTTCTTC
V gene: TRBV27; D gene: NA; clone size: NA; J gene: TRBJ2-7; CDR3 protein: CASRPGDRSYEQYF; CDR3 DNA: TGTGCCAGCCGACCCGGGGATAGGAGCTACGAGCAGTACTTC
V gene: TRBV7-2; D gene: NA; clone size: NA; J gene: TRBJ2-3; CDR3 protein: CASSLASTDTQYF; CDR3 DNA: TGTGCCAGCAGCTTAGCCAGCACAGATACGCAGTATTTT
V gene: TRBV7-7; D gene: NA; clone size: NA; J gene: TRBJ2-1; CDR3 protein: CASSAHNEQFF; CDR3 DNA: TGTGCTAGCAGCGCGCACAATGAGCAGTTCTTC
V gene: TRBV9; D gene: NA; clone size: NA; J gene: TRBJ2-2; CDR3 protein: CASSVRNGGTGELFF; CDR3 DNA: TGTGCCAGCAGCGTCAGAAACGGGGGCACCGGGGAGCTGTTTTTT
V gene: TRBV9; D gene: TRBD2; clone size: NA; J gene: TRBJ2-5; CDR3 protein: CASSVGTSYKETQYF; CDR3 DNA: TGTGCCAGCAGCGTAGGGACTAGCTATAAAGAGACCCAGTACTTC
V gene: TRBV6-5; D gene: NA; clone size: NA; J gene: TRBJ1-2; CDR3 protein: CASSYRQGGYTF; CDR3 DNA: TGTGCCAGCAGTTACCGGCAGGGAGGCTACACCTTC
V gene: TRBV28; D gene: NA; clone size: NA; J gene: TRBJ2-4; CDR3 protein: CASSPSSIAKNIQYF; CDR3 DNA: TGTGCCAGCAGTCCGTCATCGATAGCCAAAAACATTCAGTACTTC
V gene: TRBV5-1; D gene: NA; clone size: once; J gene: TRBJ2-1; CDR3 protein: CASSLNVGSSYNEQFF; CDR3 DNA: TGCGCCAGCAGCTTGAACGTCGGGAGCTCCTACAATGAGCAGTTCTTC
V gene: TRBV19; D gene: TRBD2; clone size: NA; J gene: TRBJ2-2; CDR3 protein: CASSKRESGELFF; CDR3 DNA: TGTGCCAGTAGTAAGCGGGAGTCCGGGGAGCTGTTTTTT
V gene: TRBV5-1; D gene: NA; clone size: many; J gene: TRBJ1-3; CDR3 protein: CASSTGGSGNTIYF; CDR3 DNA: TGCGCCAGCAGCACTGGAGGATCTGGAAACACCATATATTTT
V gene: TRBV6-6; D gene: TRBD1; clone size: NA; J gene: TRBJ2-1; CDR3 protein: CASSYRQGALNEQFF; CDR3 DNA: TGTGCCAGCAGTTACCGACAGGGGGCGCTGAATGAGCAGTTCTTC
V gene: TRBV5-1; D gene: NA; clone size: once; J gene: TRBJ1-4; CDR3 protein: CASSPGTNEKLFF; CDR3 DNA: TGCGCCAGCAGCCCCGGGACAAATGAAAAACTGTTTTTT
V gene: TRBV10-3; D gene: TRBD2; clone size: NA; J gene: TRBJ2-7; CDR3 protein: CATSLAGGSLTYEQYF; CDR3 DNA: TGTGCCACGTCTCTAGCGGGGGGGTCCCTTACCTACGAGCAGTACTTC
V gene: TRBV28; D gene: NA; clone size: NA; J gene: TRBJ1-6; CDR3 protein: CASSLGVGNSPLHF; CDR3 DNA: TGTGCCAGCAGTTTGGGGGTTGGGAATTCACCCCTCCACTTT
V gene: TRBV7-9; D gene: NA; clone size: NA; J gene: TRBJ2-5; CDR3 protein: CASSLDEGETQYF; CDR3 DNA: TGTGCCAGCAGCTTAGACGAAGGGGAGACCCAGTACTTC
V gene: TRBV6-4; D gene: NA; clone size: NA; J gene: TRBJ2-6; CDR3 protein: CASSGQSGANVLTF; CDR3 DNA: TGTGCCAGCAGTGGACAATCTGGGGCCAACGTCCTGACTTTC
V gene: TRBV28; D gene: NA; clone size: NA; J gene: TRBJ1-5; CDR3 protein: CASRLNRVGDQPQHF; CDR3 DNA: TGTGCCAGCAGACTGAACAGGGTAGGGGATCAGCCCCAGCATTTT
V gene: TRBV7-6; D gene: NA; clone size: NA; J gene: TRBJ2-7; CDR3 protein: CASSRRGTAYEQYF; CDR3 DNA: TGTGCCAGCAGCCGCCGGGGGACAGCCTACGAGCAGTACTTC
V gene: TRBV4-1; D gene: TRBD2; clone size: NA; J gene: TRBJ2-1; CDR3 protein: CASSHPPEERGGINEQFF; CDR3 DNA: TGCGCCAGCAGCCATCCCCCAGAGGAACGGGGGGGCATCAATGAGCAGTTCTTC